This T cell receptor beta chain was identified in a study of shared clonotypes between healthy human individuals. Notes on the study in general: Clonotypes not shared had lower generation probabilities than those common to all four donors. The expectation was that sequencing depth would affect clonotype sharing among donors.

The input for sorted-subset replicate PCRs was approximately 200 ng DNA, tens of thousands of T cell genomes. TCRdb's table, derived via immunoSEQ multiplex PCR, lists solely in-frame clones and lacks some. The sample contains around 720,000 clones, 73% of which appear only once. Comment on this clone: The antigen remains undetermined.

The CDR3 contains 17 residues. The V gene end was trimmed by 0 bases and the J gene end by 4 bases; junction bases not matched to a gene: 8. Germline V gene sequence: CDR1 MGHRA, CDR2 YSYEKL. Specimen: memory CD4+ T cells sorted from blood. Subset: CD45RA-negative fraction. The rearrangement links TRBV4-1 to TRBJ2-2; 7 bases are a match to TRBD1. The clonotype was recovered from a woman aged 25 to 39 in good health. The CDR3 sequence: CASSQDALRGLTGELFF. The CDR3 DNA sequence: TGCGCCAGCAGCCAAGACGCCCTGAGGGGGCTCACCGGGGAGCTGTTTTTT.